The present entry profiles one TCR beta chain with its context. Its target is unknown. This table comes from immunoSEQ multiplex PCR, and its TCRdb copy is limited to in-frame clones, with some not included. The table has over a million clones, under 80% seen once. The CDR3 consists of 16 residues. The germline CDR1 and CDR2 sequences are SEHNR and FQNEAQ (reference sequence). V was clipped by 7 bases and J by 1 base; unmatched bases: 7. This sample is drawn from a study of shared clonotypes between healthy human individuals. In the study overall: Three CD4 naive, three CD4 memory, two CD8 naive and one CD8 memory plate were used per donor.

Study results and caveats: It was the non-shared clonotypes that had lower generation probabilities than clonotypes shared by all four donors. The naive CD4 repertoires of four donors were compared, and approximately 4.5% of clonotypes were shared.

V is TRBV7-9 and J is TRBJ1-1, with TRBD1 matching 12 bases. Sequencing input: memory CD4+ T cells sorted from blood. Documented subset: CD45RA-negative fraction. The source is a man younger than 35 in good health. The CDR3 coding sequence is TGTGCCAGCATCCTCGGGACAGGGGGCGCGAACACTGAAGCTTTCTTT. Its protein is CASILGTGGANTEAFF.